This TCR beta chain was sequenced during a study of OX40 agonist ivuxolimab in advanced cancers. The germline gives CDR1 SGHTA, CDR2 FQGTGA. The CDR3 is made up of 15 amino acids. V shed 4 bases and J 2 bases; nucleotides not matched to a gene: 3. The repertoire was sequenced with immunoSEQ multiplex PCR; TCRdb's copy has only in-frame clones and lacks some. Here the sample spans roughly 56,000 clones, 75% to 90% being singletons. This clone was recorded a few times. The clonotype was recovered from an adult with an advanced solid tumor such as melanoma, head and neck, liver or kidney cancer. The chain combines TRBV7-3 with TRBJ2-3, with TRBD2 identical over 10 bases. Sample: CD4+ or CD8+ T cells sorted from blood, taken in a trial of the OX40 agonist ivuxolimab. The CDR3 nucleotides read TGTGCCAGCAGCTCCGGGACTAGCGCCACAGATACGCAGTATTTT. This translates into CASSSGTSATDTQYF.